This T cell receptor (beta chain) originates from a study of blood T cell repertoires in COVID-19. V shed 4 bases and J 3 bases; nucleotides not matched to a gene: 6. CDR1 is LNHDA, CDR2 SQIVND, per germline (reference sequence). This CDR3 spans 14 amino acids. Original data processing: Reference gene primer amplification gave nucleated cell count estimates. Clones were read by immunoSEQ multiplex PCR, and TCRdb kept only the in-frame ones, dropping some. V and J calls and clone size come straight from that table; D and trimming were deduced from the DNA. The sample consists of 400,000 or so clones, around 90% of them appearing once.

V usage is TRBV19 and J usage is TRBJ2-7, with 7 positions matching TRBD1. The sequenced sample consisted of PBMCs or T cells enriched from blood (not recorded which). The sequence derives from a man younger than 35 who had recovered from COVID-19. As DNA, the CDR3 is TGTGCCAGTAGTAGGGGCGGACAGGTCTACGAGCAGTACTTC. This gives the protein CASSRGGQVYEQYF.